This TCR beta chain was captured by sequencing in a study of cytomegalovirus exposure and HLA in healthy donors. Study-wide results and limits: In a later analysis, a missense DCLRE1C variant was linked to TCR beta V- and J-gene trimming. No immune exposure information besides CMV serostatus was available.

PCR was performed using 60 Vbeta and 13 Jbeta primers. The data were produced by immunoSEQ multiplex PCR, yet TCRdb's version contains in-frame clones alone and is incomplete. Here the sample spans about 160,000 clones, approximately 88% being singletons. Turning to this clone: No antigen is known for it.

The source material was PBMCs. The TCR was taken from a woman aged 30 to 39 in good health and CMV-seronegative.

In DNA form, the CDR3 reads TGTGCCAGCAGCTTAACGGGGGGCACCTCCCTCTCCTACGAGCAGTACTTC. Translated: CASSLTGGTSLSYEQYF. This rearrangement joins TRBV7-2 to TRBJ2-7; possibly TRBD2 for D (7 bases). The CDR3 runs 17 residues. CDR1 is SGHTA, CDR2 FQGNSA, per germline. The V end lost 2 bases, the J end lost 0 bases, and 17 bases lay between the germline ends.